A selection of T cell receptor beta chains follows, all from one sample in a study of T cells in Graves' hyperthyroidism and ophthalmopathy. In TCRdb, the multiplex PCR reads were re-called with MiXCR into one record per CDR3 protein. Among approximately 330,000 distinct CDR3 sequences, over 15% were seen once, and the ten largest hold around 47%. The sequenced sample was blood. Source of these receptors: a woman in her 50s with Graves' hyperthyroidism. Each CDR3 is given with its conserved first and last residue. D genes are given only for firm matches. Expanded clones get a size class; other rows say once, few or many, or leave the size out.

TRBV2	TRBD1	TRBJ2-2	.	CASREDRGVPGELFF	TGTGCCAGCAGAGAGGACAGGGGTGTACCCGGGGAGCTGTTTTTT
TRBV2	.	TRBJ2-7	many	CASRGLDYEQYF	TGTGCCAGCAGGGGGTTGGACTACGAGCAGTACTTC
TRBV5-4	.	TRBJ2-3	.	CASSPPGVGFTDTQYF	TGTGCCAGCAGCCCCCCGGGGGTAGGATTCACAGATACGCAGTATTTT
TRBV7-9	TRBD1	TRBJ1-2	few	CASTPGTVDGYTF	TGTGCCAGCACCCCCGGGACAGTTGATGGCTACACCTTC
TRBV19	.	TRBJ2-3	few	CASSNPRDTQYF	TGTGCCAGTAGTAACCCAAGAGATACGCAGTATTTT
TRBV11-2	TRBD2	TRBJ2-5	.	CASSLQREGPQYF	TGTGCCAGCAGTTTACAGCGGGAGGGCCCCCAGTACTTC
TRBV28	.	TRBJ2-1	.	CASGGNEQFF	TGTGCCAGCGGGGGAAATGAGCAGTTCTTC
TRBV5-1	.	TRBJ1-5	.	CASSLKDRGNQPQHF	TGCGCCAGCAGCTTGAAGGACCGGGGCAATCAGCCCCAGCATTTT
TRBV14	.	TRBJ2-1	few	CASSHPKGDRGHHEFF	TGTGCCAGCAGCCATCCCAAGGGCGATCGGGGTCACCATGAGTTCTTC
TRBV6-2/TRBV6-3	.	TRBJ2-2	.	CASDSRGRAGELFF	TGTGCCAGCGACAGCAGGGGTCGCGCCGGGGAGCTGTTTTTT
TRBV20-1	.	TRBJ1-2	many	CSARFTGKNGYTF	TGCAGTGCTAGATTCACAGGGAAGAATGGCTACACCTTC
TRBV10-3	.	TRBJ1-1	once	CAISEPQNTEAFF	TGTGCCATCAGTGAACCACAGAACACTGAAGCTTTCTTT
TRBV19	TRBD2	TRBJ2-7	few	CASSAASGRAYEQYF	TGTGCCAGTAGTGCTGCTAGCGGCCGTGCCTACGAGCAGTACTTC
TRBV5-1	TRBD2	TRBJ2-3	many	CASSGSGRATDTQYF	TGCGCCAGCAGCGGCAGCGGGAGGGCCACAGATACGCAGTATTTT
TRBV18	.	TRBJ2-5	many	CASSPPAREETQYF	TGTGCCAGCTCACCACCGGCACGTGAAGAGACCCAGTACTTC
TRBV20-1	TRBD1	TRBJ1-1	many	CRGTRQGARKAEAFF	TGCAGAGGGACCCGGCAGGGGGCGCGTAAAGCTGAAGCTTTCTTT
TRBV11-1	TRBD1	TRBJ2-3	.	CASSSSRGRTDTQYF	TGTGCCAGCAGCTCTTCCAGGGGGCGGACAGATACGCAGTATTTT
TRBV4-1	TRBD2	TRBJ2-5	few	CASSQSGGRETQYF	TGCGCCAGCAGCCAATCGGGAGGGAGGGAGACCCAGTACTTC
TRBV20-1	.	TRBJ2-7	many	CSARGGQTREQYF	TGCAGTGCTAGGGGTGGGCAGACGAGGGAGCAGTACTTC
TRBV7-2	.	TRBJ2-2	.	CASSSLGGRTGELFF	TGTGCCAGCAGCTCCCTAGGGGGGAGAACCGGGGAGCTGTTTTTT
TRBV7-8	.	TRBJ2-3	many	CASSLGMFTDTQYF	TGTGCCAGCAGCTTAGGAATGTTCACAGATACGCAGTATTTT
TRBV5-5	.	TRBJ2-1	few	CASTRGQPTNNEQFF	TGTGCCAGCACCCGAGGACAGCCTACAAACAATGAGCAGTTCTTC
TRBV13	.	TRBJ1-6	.	CASSYLSSSSYNSPLHF	TGTGCCAGCAGCTACCTGAGCAGTAGCTCCTATAATTCACCCCTCCACTTT
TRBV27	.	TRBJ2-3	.	CASSLVSTDAQYF	TGTGCCAGCAGTTTAGTTTCGACAGATGCGCAGTATTTT
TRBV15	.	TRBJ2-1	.	CATSPFSYNEQLF	TGTGCCACCAGCCCTTTCTCCTACAATGAGCAGCTCTTC
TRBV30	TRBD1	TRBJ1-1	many	CAWRQGGNTEAFF	TGTGCCTGGAGGCAGGGGGGGAACACTGAAGCTTTCTTT
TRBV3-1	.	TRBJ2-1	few	CASSQPNRNEQFF	TGTGCCAGCAGCCAACCAAATCGCAATGAGCAGTTCTTC
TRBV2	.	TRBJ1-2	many	CASSSDSWYGYTF	TGTGCCAGCAGTTCCGACAGTTGGTATGGCTACACCTTC
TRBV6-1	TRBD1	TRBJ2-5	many	CASRAGTGGGETQYF	TGTGCCAGCAGAGCCGGGACAGGGGGAGGAGAGACCCAGTACTTC
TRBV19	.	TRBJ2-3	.	CASSIVGASTDTQYF	TGTGCCAGTAGTATAGTTGGCGCCAGCACAGATACGCAGTATTTT
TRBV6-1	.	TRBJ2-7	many	CASSEAEFHEQYF	TGTGCCAGCAGTGAAGCGGAGTTCCACGAGCAGTACTTC
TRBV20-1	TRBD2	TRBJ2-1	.	CSAPNSGGADNEQFF	TGCAGTGCCCCCAATAGCGGGGGGGCAGACAATGAGCAGTTCTTC
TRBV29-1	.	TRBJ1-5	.	CSASVGGDQPQHF	TGCAGCGCCTCAGTGGGGGGGGACCAGCCCCAGCATTTT
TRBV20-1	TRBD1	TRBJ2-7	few	CSARGPGQASEDPYEQYF	TGCAGTGCTAGAGGCCCGGGACAGGCTTCGGAGGATCCCTACGAGCAGTACTTC
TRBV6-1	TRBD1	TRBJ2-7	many	CASRNADRASSYEQYF	TGTGCCAGCAGGAACGCTGACAGGGCAAGCTCCTACGAGCAGTACTTC
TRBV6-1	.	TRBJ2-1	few	CASSAERAYNEQFF	TGTGCCAGCAGTGCGGAGAGGGCCTACAATGAGCAGTTCTTC
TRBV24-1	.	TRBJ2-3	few	CATADRTDTQYF	TGTGCCACGGCCGATCGTACAGATACGCAGTATTTT
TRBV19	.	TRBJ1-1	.	CASGPGANMNTEAFF	TGTGCCAGTGGCCCCGGGGCCAACATGAACACTGAAGCTTTCTTT
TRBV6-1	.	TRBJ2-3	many	CASSFVRGGADTQYF	TGTGCCAGCAGTTTTGTTCGGGGTGGGGCAGATACGCAGTATTTT
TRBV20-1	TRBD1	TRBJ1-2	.	CSANGQGPPYGYTF	TGCAGTGCTAACGGACAGGGTCCTCCCTATGGCTACACCTTC
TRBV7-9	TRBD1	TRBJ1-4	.	CASSIGQGDEKLFF	TGTGCCAGCAGCATCGGACAGGGAGATGAAAAACTGTTTTTT
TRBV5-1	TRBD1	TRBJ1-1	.	CASSSGDRRGTEAFF	TGCGCCAGCAGCTCGGGGGACAGGAGGGGCACTGAAGCTTTCTTT
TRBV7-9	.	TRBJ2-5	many	CASSSISGGQETQYF	TGTGCCAGCAGCTCAATATCCGGAGGACAAGAGACCCAGTACTTC
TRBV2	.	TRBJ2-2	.	CASSEAPDWDTGELFF	TGTGCCAGCAGTGAAGCCCCGGATTGGGACACCGGGGAGCTGTTTTTT
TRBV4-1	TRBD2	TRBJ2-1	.	CASRWTSGDYNEQFF	TGCGCCAGCAGATGGACTAGCGGAGACTACAATGAGCAGTTCTTC